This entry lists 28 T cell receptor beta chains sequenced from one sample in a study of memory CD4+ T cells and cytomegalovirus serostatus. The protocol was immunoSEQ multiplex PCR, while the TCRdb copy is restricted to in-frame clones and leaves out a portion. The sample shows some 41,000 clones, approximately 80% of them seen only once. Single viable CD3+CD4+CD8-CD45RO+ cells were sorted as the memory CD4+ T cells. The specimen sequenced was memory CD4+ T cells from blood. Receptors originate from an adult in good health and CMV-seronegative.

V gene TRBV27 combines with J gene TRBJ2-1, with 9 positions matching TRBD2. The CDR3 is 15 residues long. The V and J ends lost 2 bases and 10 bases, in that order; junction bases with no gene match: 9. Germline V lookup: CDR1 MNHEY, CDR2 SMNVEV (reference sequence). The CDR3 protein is CASSLKLAGAGEQFF. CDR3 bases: TGTGCCAGCAGTTTAAAGTTAGCGGGAGCAGGGGAGCAGTTCTTC.

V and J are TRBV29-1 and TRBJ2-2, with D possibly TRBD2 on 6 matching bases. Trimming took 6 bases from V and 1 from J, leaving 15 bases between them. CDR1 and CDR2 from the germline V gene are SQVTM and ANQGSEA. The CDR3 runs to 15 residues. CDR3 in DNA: TGCAGCGTCGCGAGGGACGGGAGGAACACCGGGGAGCTGTTTTTT. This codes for CSVARDGRNTGELFF.

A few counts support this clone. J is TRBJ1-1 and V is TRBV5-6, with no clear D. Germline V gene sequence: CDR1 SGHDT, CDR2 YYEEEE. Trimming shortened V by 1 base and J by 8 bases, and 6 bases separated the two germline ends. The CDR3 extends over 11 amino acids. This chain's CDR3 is CASSLMDEAFF. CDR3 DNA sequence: TGTGCCAGCAGCTTGATGGACGAAGCTTTCTTT.

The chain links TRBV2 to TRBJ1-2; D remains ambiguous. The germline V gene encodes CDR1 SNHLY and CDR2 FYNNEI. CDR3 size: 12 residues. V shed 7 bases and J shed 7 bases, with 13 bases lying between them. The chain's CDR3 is CASTTGTGGYTF. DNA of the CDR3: TGTGCCAGCACAACGGGAACGGGTGGCTACACCTTC.

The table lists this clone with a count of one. Here the CDR3 DNA reads TGTGCCAGCAGTGACCAGACTCGGGTCGGTACGCAGTATTTT. Amino acid sequence: CASSDQTRVGTQYF. The genes are TRBV25-1 and TRBJ2-3, with unresolved D. Trimming stripped 3 bases from V and 8 bases from J, with 15 bases between. This CDR3 is built from 14 residues. CDR1 and CDR2 (germline): MGHDK, SYGVNS.

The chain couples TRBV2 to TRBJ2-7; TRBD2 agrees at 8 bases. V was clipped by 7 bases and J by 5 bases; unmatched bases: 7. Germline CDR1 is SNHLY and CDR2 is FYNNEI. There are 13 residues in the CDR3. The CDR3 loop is CASTAERENEQYF. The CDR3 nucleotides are TGTGCCAGCACCGCAGAGCGGGAGAACGAGCAGTACTTC.

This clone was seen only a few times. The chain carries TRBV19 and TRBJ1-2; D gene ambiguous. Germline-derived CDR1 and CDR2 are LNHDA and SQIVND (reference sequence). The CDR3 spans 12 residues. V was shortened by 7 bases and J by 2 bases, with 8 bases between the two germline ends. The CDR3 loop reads CASTTENYGYTF. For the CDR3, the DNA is TGTGCCAGTACGACGGAGAACTATGGCTACACCTTC.

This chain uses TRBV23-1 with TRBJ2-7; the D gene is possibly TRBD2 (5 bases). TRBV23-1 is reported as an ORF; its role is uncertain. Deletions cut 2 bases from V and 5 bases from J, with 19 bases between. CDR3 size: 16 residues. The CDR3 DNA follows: TGCGCCAGCAGTCAACGACCGCCCTCGGGGTTTCACGAGCAGTACTTC. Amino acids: CASSQRPPSGFHEQYF.

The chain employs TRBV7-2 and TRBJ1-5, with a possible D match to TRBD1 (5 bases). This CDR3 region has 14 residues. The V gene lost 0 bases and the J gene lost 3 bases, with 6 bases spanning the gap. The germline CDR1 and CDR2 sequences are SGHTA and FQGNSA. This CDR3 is CASSLAGDNQPQHF. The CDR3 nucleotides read TGTGCCAGCAGCTTAGCAGGGGACAATCAGCCCCAGCATTTT. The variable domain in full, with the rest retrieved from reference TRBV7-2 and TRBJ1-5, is GAGVSQSPSNKVTEKGKDVELRCDPISGHTALYWYRQSLGQGLEFLIYFQGNSAPDKSGLPSDRFSAERTGGSVSTLTIQRTQQEDSAVYLCASSLAGDNQPQHFGDGTRLSIL.

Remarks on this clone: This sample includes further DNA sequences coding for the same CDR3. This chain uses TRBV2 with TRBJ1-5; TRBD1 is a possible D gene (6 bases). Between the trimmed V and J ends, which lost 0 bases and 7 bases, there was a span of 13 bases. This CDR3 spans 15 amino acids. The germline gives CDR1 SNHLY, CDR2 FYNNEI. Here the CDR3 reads CASSEARGAGQPQHF. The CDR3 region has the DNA TGTGCCAGCAGTGAAGCGCGGGGGGCTGGGCAGCCCCAGCATTTT.

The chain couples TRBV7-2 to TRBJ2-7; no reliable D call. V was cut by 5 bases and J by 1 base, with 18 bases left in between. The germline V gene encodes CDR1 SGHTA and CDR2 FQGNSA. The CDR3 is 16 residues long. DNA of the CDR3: TGTGCCAGCAGCCGCAGTAGGTCGGGCTCATCCTACGAGCAGTACTTC. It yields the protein CASSRSRSGSSYEQYF. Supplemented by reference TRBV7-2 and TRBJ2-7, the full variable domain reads GAGVSQSPSNKVTEKGKDVELRCDPISGHTALYWYRQSLGQGLEFLIYFQGNSAPDKSGLPSDRFSAERTGGSVSTLTIQRTQQEDSAVYLCASSRSRSGSSYEQYFGPGTRLTVT.

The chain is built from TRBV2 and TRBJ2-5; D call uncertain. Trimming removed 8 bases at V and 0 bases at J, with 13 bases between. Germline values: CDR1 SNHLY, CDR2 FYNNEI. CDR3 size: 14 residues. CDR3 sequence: CASRKGPNQETQYF. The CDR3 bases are TGTGCCAGCCGCAAAGGGCCCAACCAAGAGACCCAGTACTTC.

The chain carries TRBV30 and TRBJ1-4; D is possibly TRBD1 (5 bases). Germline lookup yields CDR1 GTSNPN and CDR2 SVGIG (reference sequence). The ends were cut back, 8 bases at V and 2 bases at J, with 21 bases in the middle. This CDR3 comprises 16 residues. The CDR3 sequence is CAAGFIRAFTNEKLFF. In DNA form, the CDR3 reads TGTGCCGCGGGGTTTATCAGGGCCTTTACTAATGAAAAACTGTTTTTT.

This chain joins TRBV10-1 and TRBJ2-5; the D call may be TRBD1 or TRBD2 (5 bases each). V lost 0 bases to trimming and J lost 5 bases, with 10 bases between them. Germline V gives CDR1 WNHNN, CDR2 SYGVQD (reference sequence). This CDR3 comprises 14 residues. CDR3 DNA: TGCGCCAGCAGTGAGTCGGGGGACGGGGAGACCCAGTACTTC. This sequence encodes CASSESGDGETQYF.

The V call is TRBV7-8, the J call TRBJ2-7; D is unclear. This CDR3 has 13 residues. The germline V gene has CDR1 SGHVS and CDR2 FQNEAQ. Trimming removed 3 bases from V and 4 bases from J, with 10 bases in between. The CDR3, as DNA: TGTGCCAGCAGCTTCGGTGTGGGGTACGAGCAGTACTTC. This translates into CASSFGVGYEQYF.

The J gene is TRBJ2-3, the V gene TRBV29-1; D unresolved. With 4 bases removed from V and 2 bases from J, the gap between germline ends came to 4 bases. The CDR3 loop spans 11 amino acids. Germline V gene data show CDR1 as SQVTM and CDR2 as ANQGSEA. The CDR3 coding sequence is TGCAGCGTTGCGGACACAGATACGCAGTATTTT. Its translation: CSVADTDTQYF.

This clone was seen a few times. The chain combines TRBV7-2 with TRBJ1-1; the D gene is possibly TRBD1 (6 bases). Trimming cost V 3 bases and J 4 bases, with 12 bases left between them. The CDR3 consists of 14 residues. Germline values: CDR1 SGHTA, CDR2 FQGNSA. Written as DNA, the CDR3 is TGTGCCAGCAGCTTTAGAGGGGGGGGCACTGAAGCTTTCTTT. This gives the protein CASSFRGGGTEAFF. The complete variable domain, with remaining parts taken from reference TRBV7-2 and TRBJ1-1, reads GAGVSQSPSNKVTEKGKDVELRCDPISGHTALYWYRQSLGQGLEFLIYFQGNSAPDKSGLPSDRFSAERTGGSVSTLTIQRTQQEDSAVYLCASSFRGGGTEAFFGQGTRLTVV.

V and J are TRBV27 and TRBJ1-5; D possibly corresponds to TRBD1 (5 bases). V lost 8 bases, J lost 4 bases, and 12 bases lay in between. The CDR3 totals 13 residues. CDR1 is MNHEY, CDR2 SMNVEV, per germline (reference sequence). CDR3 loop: CASCQGRNQPQHF. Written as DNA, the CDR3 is TGTGCCAGCTGCCAGGGAAGGAATCAGCCCCAGCATTTT.

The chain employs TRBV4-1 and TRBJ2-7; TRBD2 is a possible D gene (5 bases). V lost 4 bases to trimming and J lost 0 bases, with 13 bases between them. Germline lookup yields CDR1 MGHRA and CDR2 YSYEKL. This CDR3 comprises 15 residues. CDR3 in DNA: TGCGCCAGCAGCCGCGGGTCGGGCTCCTCCTACGAGCAGTACTTC. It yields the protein CASSRGSGSSYEQYF.

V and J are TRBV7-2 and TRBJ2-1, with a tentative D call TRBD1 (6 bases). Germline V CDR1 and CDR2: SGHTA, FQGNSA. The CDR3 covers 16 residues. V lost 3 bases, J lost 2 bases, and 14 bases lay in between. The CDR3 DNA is TGTGCCAGCAGCTTCCAGGGGCCCAAGACCTACAATGAGCAGTTCTTC. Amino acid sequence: CASSFQGPKTYNEQFF.

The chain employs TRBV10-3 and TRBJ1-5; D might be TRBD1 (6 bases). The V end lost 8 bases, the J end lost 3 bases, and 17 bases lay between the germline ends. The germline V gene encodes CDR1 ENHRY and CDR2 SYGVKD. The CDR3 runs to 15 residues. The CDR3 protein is CAISEGGGDNQPQHF. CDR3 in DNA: TGTGCCATCTCCGAGGGAGGGGGAGACAATCAGCCCCAGCATTTT.

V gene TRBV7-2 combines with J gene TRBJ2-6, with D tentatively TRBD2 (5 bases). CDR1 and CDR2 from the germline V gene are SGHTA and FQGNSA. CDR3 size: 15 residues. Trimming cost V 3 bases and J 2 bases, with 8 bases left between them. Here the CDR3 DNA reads TGTGCCAGCAGCTTTACTAGAACTGGGGCCAACGTCCTGACTTTC. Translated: CASSFTRTGANVLTF.

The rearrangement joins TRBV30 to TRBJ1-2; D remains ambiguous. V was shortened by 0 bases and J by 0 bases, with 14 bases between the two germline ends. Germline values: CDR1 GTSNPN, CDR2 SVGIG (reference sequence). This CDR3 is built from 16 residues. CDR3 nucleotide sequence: TGTGCCTGGAGTGTAAGAAGGAGGGCGACTAACTATGGCTACACCTTC. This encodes CAWSVRRRATNYGYTF.

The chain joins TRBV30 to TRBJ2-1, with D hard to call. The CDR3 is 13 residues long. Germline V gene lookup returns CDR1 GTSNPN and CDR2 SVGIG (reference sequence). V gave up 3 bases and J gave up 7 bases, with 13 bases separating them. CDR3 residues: CAWRRVLVNEQFF. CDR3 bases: TGTGCCTGGAGGCGCGTTCTTGTTAATGAGCAGTTCTTC.

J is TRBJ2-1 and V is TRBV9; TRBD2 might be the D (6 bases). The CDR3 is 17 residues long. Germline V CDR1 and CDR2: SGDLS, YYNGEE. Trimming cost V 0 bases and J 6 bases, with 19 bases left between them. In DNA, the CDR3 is TGTGCCAGCAGCGTAGATGGATCGGGGAGGACGTCCAATGAGCAGTTCTTC. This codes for CASSVDGSGRTSNEQFF.

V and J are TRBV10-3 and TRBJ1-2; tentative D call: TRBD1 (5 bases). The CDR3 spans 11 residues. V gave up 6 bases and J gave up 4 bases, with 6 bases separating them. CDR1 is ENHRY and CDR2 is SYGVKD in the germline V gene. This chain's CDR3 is CAISQGYGYTF. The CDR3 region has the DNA TGTGCCATCAGCCAGGGCTATGGCTACACCTTC.

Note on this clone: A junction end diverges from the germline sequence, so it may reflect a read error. The CDR3 sequence is CASSFGRGNAGELFF. The DNA for the CDR3 is TGCGCCAGCAGCTTCGGAAGGGGGAACGCCGGGGAGCTGTTTTTT. The chain uses TRBV5-1 and TRBJ2-2; D is possibly TRBD1 (6 bases). CDR1 and CDR2 from the germline V gene are SGHRS and YFSETQ. The CDR3 is made up of 15 amino acids.

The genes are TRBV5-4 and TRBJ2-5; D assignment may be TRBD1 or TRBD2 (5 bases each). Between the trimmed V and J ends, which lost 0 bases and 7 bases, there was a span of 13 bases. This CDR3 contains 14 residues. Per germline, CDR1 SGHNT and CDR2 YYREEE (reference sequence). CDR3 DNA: TGTGCCAGCAGCTTGGACTGGGACCGGGGGACCCAGTACTTC. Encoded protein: CASSLDWDRGTQYF.